The source of this T cell receptor (beta chain) is a study of beta chain features in type 1 diabetes (dated by TCRdb to 2016 to 2019). With respect to the entire study: No differences in mean age, gender distribution, total cell number or subset yield were found between patients and healthy donors. In the study, recently diagnosed type 1 diabetes patients and matched healthy donors were compared on the TCRB repertoires of their sorted circulating CD4+ T cell subsets. Naive and central memory subsets were obtained from all 30 or so donors, but regulatory and stem cell-like memory subsets were isolated from only 8 patients and roughly eight healthy donors. A total of 107,917,701 sorted cells were examined across all samples, and the number of cells per subset was strongly correlated with RNA yield.

Overall study outcomes, separate from this receptor: Only small numbers of individuals were included in the HLA sub-analyses, which left unresolved whether HLA type had any influence on TCRB rearrangement. Because cDNA rather than genomic DNA was sequenced, highly expressing activated cells could have been over-represented, although no difference in activation and CD3 levels was found between groups. Naive, central memory and regulatory TCRB repertoires appeared to be more alike among patients than among healthy donors. In all four CD4+ subsets, TCRB CDR3 length was moderately but significantly shorter in type 1 diabetes patients. PCR may preferentially amplify shorter templates, but because patient and control samples were amplified and corrected together, any resulting skew would affect both groups equally. Fewer insertions and more nucleotide deletions at VDJ recombination sites were observed in patients with type 1 diabetes, implying thymic rearrangement abnormalities.

A single peripheral blood draw of approximately 100 mL on average was collected from each donor into heparinised tubes. A BD FACSAria II and a panel including CD45RO, CCR7, CD25, CD127, CD95 and CD27 were used to sort naive, central memory, regulatory and stem cell-like memory CD4+ T cells. All sorted populations exceeded 95% purity. PBMCs were isolated right away by Lymphoprep density gradient centrifugation and were stained directly, without culture. So that batch effects would be minimized, each experiment stained and sorted samples in pairs, pairing one healthy donor with one patient. The High Capacity cDNA Reverse Transcription Kit was used to reverse transcribe all of the isolated RNA, meaning that expressed TCRB transcripts were what got sequenced. Deep immunoSEQ sequencing was performed on naive, central memory and regulatory T cell samples, with an average of around 3.4 million total reads per sample. Sorted cells were lysed in RLT buffer and RNA was extracted with DNase-treated RNeasy Micro or Mini kits, depending on cell number. Each cell subset was processed separately to prevent cross-contamination, with patient and healthy donor samples processed together. TCRB sequences were amplified from cDNA with the immunoSEQ multiplex PCR, producing 87-bp fragments spanning the CDR3 region. The amplicons were sequenced using the Illumina HiSeq platform. In the paper's pipeline: Synthetic template baselines were used to correct PCR bias computationally, reads within Hamming distance 2 were collapsed together, and singletons that could not be merged were discarded. Reads were aligned against IMGT to assign V, D and J genes, CDR3 length and insertions or deletions at six rearrangement sites. Within each subset, clonotype counts were normalized to sorted cell number, and only after that were true diversity and Gini coefficients computed with the tcR R package. The overlap coefficient, calculated on TCRB nucleotide sequences, was used to measure repertoire sharing. Out-of-frame TCRB sequences from naive cells were analyzed to stand in for the pre-selection repertoire. Not all clones reach the TCRdb copy of this immuneACCESS table, which keeps in-frame sequences only. Checked studies attribute under half of the gap to unresolved V genes and leave the rest unexplained. The DNA was the basis for D and trimming; V, J and clone size are from that table. For this sample there are approximately 340,000 clones; less than 15% appear just once. Approximately 0.019% of the sample is in the top ten clones.

Regarding this clone: Its antigen is unknown. No quality values exist for individual bases; no much larger clone is one base distant.

V ends up 4 bases short and J 1 base short, with an unmatched junction base count of 5. Based on the germline V gene, the CDR1 and CDR2 sequences are MDHEN and SYDVKM. The CDR3 has 15 amino acids, counting the end cysteine and phenylalanine. CDR3 DNA is the only sequence kept; it has 45 bases, read in frame from the first base. The sequenced sample was naive CD4+ T cells from blood. The cell subset or site label of this sample denotes: true naive CD4+ T cells. This receptor was obtained from a young woman in good health. This receptor chain uses TRBV28 and TRBJ2-3; 7 middle bases align to TRBD1. The CDR3: CASSSLGQGTDTQYF. The sequenced DNA: TGTGCCAGCAGTTCCCTCGGACAGGGCACAGATACGCAGTATTTT.